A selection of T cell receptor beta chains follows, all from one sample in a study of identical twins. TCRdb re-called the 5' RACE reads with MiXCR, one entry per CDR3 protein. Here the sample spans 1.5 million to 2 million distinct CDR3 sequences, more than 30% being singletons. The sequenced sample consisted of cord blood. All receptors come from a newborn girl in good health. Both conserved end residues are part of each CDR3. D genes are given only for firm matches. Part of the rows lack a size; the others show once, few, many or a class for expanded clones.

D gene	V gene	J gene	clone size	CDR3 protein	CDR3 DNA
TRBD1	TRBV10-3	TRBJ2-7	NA	CAISLGQGRDELYF	TGTGCCATCAGTTTGGGACAGGGAAGGGACGAGCTGTACTTC
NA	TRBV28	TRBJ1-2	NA	CASSLPRGNYGYTF	TGTGCCAGCAGTTTACCGAGGGGAAACTATGGCTACACCTTC
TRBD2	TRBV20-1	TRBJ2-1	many	CSAPLAGGSSYNEQFF	TGCAGTGCTCCCCTAGCGGGAGGGTCATCCTACAATGAGCAGTTCTTC
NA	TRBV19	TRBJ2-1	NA	CASSIQAAYNEQFF	TGTGCCAGTAGTATACAAGCGGCTTACAATGAGCAGTTCTTC
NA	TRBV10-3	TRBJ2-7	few	CAIFRDKTYEQYF	TGTGCCATTTTCCGGGACAAAACCTACGAGCAGTACTTC
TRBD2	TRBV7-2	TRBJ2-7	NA	CASSFGGSVYEQYF	TGTGCCAGCAGCTTTGGCGGGAGTGTGTACGAGCAGTACTTC
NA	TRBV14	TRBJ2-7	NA	CASSHGPPRLYNEQYF	TGTGCCAGCAGCCACGGACCTCCCCGGCTCTACAATGAGCAGTACTTC
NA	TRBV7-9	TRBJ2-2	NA	CASSLRGVHTGELFF	TGTGCCAGCAGCTTACGGGGTGTTCACACCGGGGAGCTGTTTTTT
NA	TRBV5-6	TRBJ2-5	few	CASSLVHRAQETQYF	TGTGCCAGCAGCTTAGTTCACAGGGCTCAAGAGACCCAGTACTTC
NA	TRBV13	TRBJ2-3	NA	CASSLSVFGSPTDTQYF	TGTGCCAGCAGCTTATCCGTGTTTGGGTCCCCCACAGATACGCAGTATTTT
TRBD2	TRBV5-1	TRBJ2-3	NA	CASSFPLAGGLLDTQYF	TGCGCCAGCAGCTTTCCGTTAGCGGGAGGGTTGTTGGATACGCAGTATTTT
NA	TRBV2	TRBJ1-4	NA	CASSDRTRLNEKLFF	TGTGCCAGCAGTGACCGGACACGCCTTAATGAAAAACTGTTTTTT
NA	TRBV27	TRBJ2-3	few	CASSLPLTGPDTQYF	TGTGCCAGCAGTTTACCCCTGACTGGCCCAGATACGCAGTATTTT
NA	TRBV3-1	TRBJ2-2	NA	CASSQRGGVGELFF	TGTGCCAGCAGCCAAAGGGGGGGCGTCGGGGAGCTGTTTTTT
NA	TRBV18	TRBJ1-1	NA	CASSPLSTGRDTEAFF	TGTGCCAGCTCACCCTTATCTACAGGGCGGGACACTGAAGCTTTCTTT
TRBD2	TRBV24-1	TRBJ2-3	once	CATSELAGDTRYF	TGTGCCACCAGTGAGCTAGCGGGAGATACGCGGTATTTT
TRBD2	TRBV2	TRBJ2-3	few	CASSTASGTSTDTQYF	TGTGCCAGCAGCACTGCTAGCGGGACGAGCACAGATACGCAGTATTTT
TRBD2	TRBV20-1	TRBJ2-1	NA	CSAKGLAEDNEQFF	TGCAGTGCTAAGGGACTAGCGGAGGACAATGAGCAGTTCTTC
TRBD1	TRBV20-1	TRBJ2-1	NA	CSAPLDRTNERFF	TGCAGTGCTCCCTTGGACAGGACCAATGAGCGGTTCTTC
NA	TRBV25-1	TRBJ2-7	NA	CASSEWDRELADPYEQYF	TGTGCCAGCAGTGAATGGGACAGGGAACTAGCGGACCCCTACGAGCAGTACTTC
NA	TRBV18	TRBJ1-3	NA	CASSPGKGPGNTIYF	TGTGCCAGCTCACCGGGGAAGGGGCCTGGAAACACCATATATTTT
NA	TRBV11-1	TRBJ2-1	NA	CASSLARDQETQFF	TGTGCCAGCAGCTTAGCGAGGGACCAAGAGACCCAGTTCTTC
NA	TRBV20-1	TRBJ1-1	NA	CTAGVSATEAFF	TGCACCGCGGGGGTGTCGGCCACTGAAGCTTTCTTT
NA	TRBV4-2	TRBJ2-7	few	CASSRGVLYEQYF	TGTGCCAGCAGCCGGGGAGTTCTTTACGAGCAGTACTTC
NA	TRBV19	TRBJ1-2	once	CASSIDRQLNYGYTF	TGTGCCAGTAGTATAGACCGACAGCTTAACTATGGCTACACCTTC
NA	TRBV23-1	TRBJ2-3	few	CASSESGTPAPTDTQYF	TGCGCCAGCAGTGAATCCGGGACTCCCGCACCAACAGATACGCAGTATTTT
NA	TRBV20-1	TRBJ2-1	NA	CSARLGGYNEQFF	TGCAGTGCTCGTTTAGGGGGTTACAATGAGCAGTTCTTC
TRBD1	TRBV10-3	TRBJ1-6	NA	CAISGGAYNSPLHF	TGTGCCATCTCAGGGGGCGCATATAATTCACCCCTCCACTTT
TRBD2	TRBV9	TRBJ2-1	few	CASSFPRGGEQFF	TGTGCCAGCAGCTTCCCCCGGGGGGGTGAGCAGTTCTTC
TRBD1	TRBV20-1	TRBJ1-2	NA	CSATETGTANYGYTF	TGCAGTGCAACCGAGACCGGGACAGCTAACTATGGCTACACCTTC
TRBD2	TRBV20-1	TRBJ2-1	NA	CSAPRQRGGNEQFF	TGCAGTGCTCCCCGACAGCGGGGGGGCAATGAGCAGTTCTTC
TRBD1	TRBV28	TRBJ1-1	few	CASSERTGGNTEAFF	TGTGCCAGCAGCGAAAGGACAGGGGGGAACACTGAAGCTTTCTTT
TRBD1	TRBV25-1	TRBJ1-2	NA	CASSELDRGRRNGYTF	TGTGCCAGCAGTGAATTGGACAGGGGGCGTCGGAATGGCTACACCTTC
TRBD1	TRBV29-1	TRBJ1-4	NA	CSVRRTGWDEKLFF	TGCAGCGTTCGTAGGACAGGTTGGGATGAAAAACTGTTTTTT
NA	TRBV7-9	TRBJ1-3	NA	CASSLASRGSGNTIYF	TGTGCCAGCAGCTTAGCGTCACGGGGATCTGGAAACACCATATATTTT
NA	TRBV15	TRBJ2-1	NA	CATLGSYNEQFF	TGTGCCACCCTGGGCTCCTACAATGAGCAGTTCTTC
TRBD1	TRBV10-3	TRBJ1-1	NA	CAISEARGLGAEAFF	TGTGCCATCAGTGAGGCCAGGGGGCTAGGGGCTGAAGCTTTCTTT
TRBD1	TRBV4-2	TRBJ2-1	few	CASSQAGTGENEQFF	TGTGCCAGCAGCCAAGCGGGGACAGGGGAGAATGAGCAGTTCTTC
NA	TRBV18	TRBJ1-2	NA	CASSPGPGKGNYGYTF	TGTGCCAGCTCACCCGGACCCGGTAAAGGGAACTATGGCTACACCTTC
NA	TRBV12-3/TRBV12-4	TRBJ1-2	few	CASTTLEEGRNGYTF	TGTGCCAGCACCACCCTCGAGGAGGGGCGGAATGGCTACACCTTC
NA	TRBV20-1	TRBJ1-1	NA	CSEADSHTEAFF	TGCAGTGAGGCCGACAGTCACACTGAAGCTTTCTTT
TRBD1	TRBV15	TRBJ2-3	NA	CAISPGQWTDTQYF	TGTGCCATTTCTCCGGGACAGTGGACAGATACGCAGTATTTT
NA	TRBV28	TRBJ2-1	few	CASSLKVSSYNEQFF	TGTGCCAGCAGTTTAAAGGTTAGCTCCTACAATGAGCAGTTCTTC
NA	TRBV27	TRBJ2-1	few	CASSLPTNNEQFF	TGTGCCAGCAGCCTACCGACTAACAATGAGCAGTTCTTC
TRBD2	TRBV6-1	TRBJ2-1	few	CASSESPYTSSGNEQFF	TGTGCCAGCAGTGAATCGCCCTACACATCTAGCGGCAATGAGCAGTTCTTC
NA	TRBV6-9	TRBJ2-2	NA	CASSWRENTGELFF	TGTGCCAGCAGTTGGAGAGAGAACACCGGGGAGCTGTTTTTT
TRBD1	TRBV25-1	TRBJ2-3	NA	CASSGTGGFTDTQYF	TGTGCCAGCAGTGGAACAGGGGGCTTCACAGATACGCAGTATTTT
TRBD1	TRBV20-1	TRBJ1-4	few	CSARGWRGQTNEKLFF	TGCAGTGCTAGAGGTTGGAGGGGACAGACTAATGAAAAACTGTTTTTT
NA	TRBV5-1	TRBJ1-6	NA	CASSSNREANSPLHF	TGCGCCAGCAGCTCCAACAGGGAGGCGAATTCACCCCTCCACTTT
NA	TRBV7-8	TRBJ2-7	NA	CASSIGYSGEEDEQYF	TGTGCCAGCAGCATCGGCTACTCGGGGGAGGAAGATGAGCAGTACTTC
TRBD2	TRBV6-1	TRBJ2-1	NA	CASRGAGVVYNEQFF	TGTGCCAGCAGAGGAGCGGGGGTCGTGTATAATGAGCAGTTCTTC